These 22 T cell receptor beta chains share one sample of origin, sequenced in a study of blood T cells in healthy people across ages. The second PCR ran roughly 6 to 12 cycles with a sample-barcoded 5' primer and J-beta primers. TCRdb fed the 5' RACE reads into MiXCR, producing one record per CDR3 protein. The sample shows approximately 320,000 distinct CDR3 sequences, roughly 26% of them seen only once. Material: blood. The receptors were sampled from a woman in her 70s in good health.

This clonotype was counted between two and nine times. The chain combines TRBV9 with TRBJ2-1, with 9 positions matching TRBD2. This CDR3 spans 14 amino acids. Per the germline V gene, CDR1 is SGDLS and CDR2 is YYNGEE. The V and J ends lost 1 base and 10 bases, in that order; junction bases with no gene match: 6. The CDR3 nucleotides read TGTGCCAGCAGCGTAACTGCGGGAGGGGGAGAGCAGTTCTTC. Translation: CASSVTAGGGEQFF.

The CDR3 DNA is TGCAGCGTCTCTGAAGGGCTTGAAGCTTTCTTT. Residues: CSVSEGLEAFF. The gene calls are TRBV29-1 and TRBJ1-1; no clear D. Looked up from germline, CDR1 is SQVTM and CDR2 is ANQGSEA. V was shortened by 6 bases and J by 7 bases, with 12 bases between the two germline ends. The CDR3 consists of 11 residues. The full variable domain, in which reference TRBV29-1 and TRBJ1-1 provide the parts outside the CDR3, is SAVISQKPSRDICQRGTSLTIQCQVDSQVTMMFWYRQQPGQSLTLIATANQGSEATYESGFVIDKFPISRPNLTFSTLTVSNMSPEDSSIYLCSVSEGLEAFFGQGTRLTVV.

This clonotype turned up a few times. This sequence joins TRBV20-1 and TRBJ2-5; perhaps TRBD1 as D (5 bases). The assigned J gene may be wrong: the sequence end matches TRBJ2-7 better. The CDR3 extends over 14 amino acids. Germline CDR1 is DFQATT and CDR2 is SNEGSKA (reference sequence). CDR3 in amino acids: CSARQLTVAGEQYF. In nucleotides, the CDR3 is TGCAGTGCGAGACAGCTTACGGTGGCTGGCGAGCAGTACTTC.

This clonotype has a handful of counts. With a much larger clone just one base away, this may be a read error. The rearrangement uses TRBV29-1 and TRBJ1-3; D uncertain. From germline, CDR1 is SQVTM and CDR2 ANQGSEA. The CDR3 runs 14 residues. The CDR3: CSGSHSPEGSTIYF. CDR3 in DNA: TGCAGCGGGTCCCACAGTCCGGAGGGAAGCACCATATATTTT.

The genes are TRBV7-2 and TRBJ2-5; TRBD1 matches 7 bases. From germline, CDR1 is SGHTA and CDR2 FQGNSA. The trim removed 2 bases at V and 0 bases at J, leaving 9 bases unmatched. This CDR3 has 17 residues. The CDR3 is CASSLPTTGPYQETQYF. The CDR3 DNA reads TGTGCCAGCAGCTTACCAACGACAGGGCCGTACCAAGAGACCCAGTACTTC.

A few counts support this clonotype. V gene TRBV3-1 combines with J gene TRBJ1-4; D may be TRBD1 (5 bases). Germline assignment: CDR1 LGHDT and CDR2 YNNKEL (reference sequence). The CDR3 has 14 amino acids. V dropped 1 base and J dropped 7 bases, with 10 bases sitting between them. Written as DNA, the CDR3 is TGTGCCAGCAGCCAAGCGGGGCGGGGTGAAAAACTGTTTTTT. As protein: CASSQAGRGEKLFF.

In its sample, this clonotype was seen a few times. This chain links TRBV18 with TRBJ1-3; 8 bases match TRBD1. The V and J ends lost 6 bases and 6 bases, in that order; junction bases with no gene match: 10. CDR1 KGHSH and CDR2 LQKENI come from the germline V gene. The CDR3 contains 15 residues. The CDR3 bases are TGTGCCAGCTCGCGTGACAGGGGAAAGTCAAACACCATATATTTT. It yields the protein CASSRDRGKSNTIYF.

The J gene is TRBJ2-3, the V gene TRBV16; D might be TRBD1 or TRBD2, each matching 5 bases. CDR3 length: 13 amino acids. V lost 3 bases to trimming and J lost 7 bases, with 11 bases between them. Germline CDR1 reads KGHSY; CDR2 reads FQNENV. The CDR3 nucleotides are TGTGCCAGCAGCCAGGGACGGCAGCATACGCAGTATTTT. Translation: CASSQGRQHTQYF.

This clonotype occurred a few times. This chain links TRBV6-6 with TRBJ2-5; D is undetermined. CDR1 and CDR2 from the germline V gene are MNHNY and SVGAGI (reference sequence). The germline V and J ends were trimmed by 5 bases and 5 bases, with 18 bases remaining between them. CDR3 length: 15 residues. CDR3 protein: CASSRPDRVGETQYF. DNA of the CDR3: TGTGCCAGCAGTCGACCGGACCGGGTTGGGGAGACCCAGTACTTC.

This clonotype has only a few counts. V is TRBV28 and J is TRBJ2-7; TRBD1 matches at 9 bases. The germline V gene encodes CDR1 MDHEN and CDR2 SYDVKM. This CDR3 spans 14 amino acids. Trimming took 6 bases from V and 5 from J; bases not matched to a gene: 8. The CDR3 is CASSPGTGMNEQYF. DNA for the CDR3: TGTGCCAGCAGCCCCGGGACAGGGATGAACGAGCAGTACTTC.

The chain is built from TRBV28 and TRBJ2-7; D gene ambiguous. Trimming pared 2 bases from V and 6 bases from J, leaving 5 bases between. The CDR3 is 11 residues long. The V gene's germline CDR1 is MDHEN and CDR2 SYDVKM. CDR3 sequence: CASSLSREQYF. The DNA of the CDR3 is TGTGCCAGCAGTTTAAGCCGCGAGCAGTACTTC.

The chain employs TRBV29-1 and TRBJ2-5; D may be TRBD1 (6 bases). V lost 6 bases, J lost 2 bases, and 10 bases lay in between. Germline CDR1 and CDR2: SQVTM and ANQGSEA. CDR3 length: 12 residues. As DNA, the CDR3 is TGCAGCGTCCGGACAGAGCAAGAGACCCAGTACTTC. Translating it yields CSVRTEQETQYF.

The sample holds a few counts of this clonotype. The rearrangement uses TRBV12-3 or TRBV12-4 and TRBJ2-5; 9 nucleotides line up with TRBD1. The J call may be mistaken, given a closer DNA end match to TRBJ2-7. This CDR3 contains 14 residues. CDR3 loop: CASSLTGGNYEQYF. CDR3 bases: TGTGCCAGCAGTTTAACAGGGGGCAACTACGAGCAGTACTTC.

The chain links TRBV20-1 to TRBJ2-7, with a weak D call TRBD2 (5 bases). CDR1 and CDR2 from the germline V gene are DFQATT and SNEGSKA (reference sequence). The CDR3 contains 14 residues. Trimming cost V 6 bases and J 0 bases, with 15 bases left between them. The CDR3 DNA reads TGCAGTGCAAACGGACTGGAGAGCTCCTACGAGCAGTACTTC. Translated: CSANGLESSYEQYF.

This clonotype was counted a few times. The J gene is TRBJ2-4, the V gene TRBV7-9, with 7 bases that match TRBD2. Trimming took 11 bases from V and 0 from J; bases not matched to a gene: 10. The CDR3 consists of 15 residues. Per germline, CDR1 SEHNR and CDR2 FQNEAQ (reference sequence). Written as DNA, the CDR3 is TGTGCCTGCGGGGGAGACACCTTAGCCAAAAACATTCAGTACTTC. It codes for CACGGDTLAKNIQYF.

This clonotype was seen more than once but under ten times. CDR3: CSVGGSGSNTQYF. CDR3 bases: TGCAGCGTTGGTGGTAGCGGGAGTAATACGCAGTATTTT. The V gene is TRBV29-1, the J gene TRBJ2-3; TRBD2 aligns across 9 bases. V trimming: 4 bases; J trimming: 7 bases; junction bases outside the gene matches: 6. Germline CDR1 reads SQVTM; CDR2 reads ANQGSEA. This CDR3 is built from 13 residues.

This clonotype was counted between two and nine times. The rearrangement uses TRBV6-6 and TRBJ2-7, with 8 nucleotides matching TRBD1. V trimming: 7 bases; J trimming: 3 bases; junction bases outside the gene matches: 11. CDR3 length equals 15 residues. Germline values: CDR1 MNHNY, CDR2 SVGAGI (reference sequence). CDR3 coding DNA: TGTGCCAGCAACCAACCCGGGACAGGTATCTACGAGCAGTACTTC. Translation: CASNQPGTGIYEQYF.

V is TRBV20-1 and J is TRBJ2-7; D possibly corresponds to TRBD2 (6 bases). This CDR3 is 14 amino acids long. Germline values: CDR1 DFQATT, CDR2 SNEGSKA (reference sequence). The germline V and J ends were trimmed by 0 bases and 5 bases, with 14 bases remaining between them. DNA for the CDR3: TGCAGTGCTAGAGATCAAGGGCGGGGCAACGAGCAGTACTTC. Encoded protein: CSARDQGRGNEQYF.

This clonotype has more than one count but fewer than ten. This chain connects TRBV6-1 to TRBJ2-5; unclear D gene. From germline, CDR1 is MNHNS and CDR2 SASEGT. Trimming took off 7 bases at V and 7 bases at J, with 19 bases between the two ends. CDR3 length: 14 residues. CDR3 in amino acids: CASTEGGIEVTQYF. The DNA for the CDR3 is TGTGCCAGCACCGAAGGTGGCATAGAAGTGACCCAGTACTTC.

The chain uses TRBV2 and TRBJ2-2; D might be TRBD2 (6 bases). CDR1 is SNHLY and CDR2 is FYNNEI in the germline V gene. CDR3 size: 15 residues. V shed 7 bases and J shed 5 bases, with 17 bases lying between them. CDR3 DNA sequence: TGTGCCAGCACCTTTGGGAGGAGAGGGACCGGGGAGCTGTTTTTT. Its protein is CASTFGRRGTGELFF.

The chain combines TRBV5-5 with TRBJ2-1; TRBD2 matches 9 bases. With 4 bases clipped from V and 4 bases from J, the junction kept 12 bases outside the gene matches. Germline values: CDR1 SGHKS, CDR2 YYEKEE (reference sequence). CDR3 length: 17 residues. CDR3 DNA sequence: TGTGCCAGCAGCCACTCAGAGGGAGCGGGAGGATACAATGAGCAGTTCTTC. Protein product: CASSHSEGAGGYNEQFF.

The genes are TRBV20-1 and TRBJ2-7; 12 bases are a match to TRBD2. Germline CDR1 is DFQATT and CDR2 is SNEGSKA (reference sequence). The CDR3 consists of 16 residues. Trimming cost V 1 base and J 2 bases; bases outside gene matches: 6. This CDR3 is CSARVPTSGGTYEQYF. CDR3 nucleotides: TGCAGTGCTAGAGTCCCTACTAGCGGGGGGACCTACGAGCAGTACTTC.